This T cell receptor beta chain was documented in a study of blood T cell repertoires in COVID-19. Study-wide context: Both acute and convalescent COVID-19 samples were obtained from the United States, Italy and Spain. PBMCs, B-cell-depleted T cells, or T cells provided the cDNA or gDNA that made up the material.

Sequenced by immunoSEQ multiplex PCR; TCRdb stores in-frame clones only, minus some. The table shows around 220,000 clones, with about 90% occurring only once. The length of the CDR3 is 14 residues. The V gene's germline CDR1 is MDHEN and CDR2 SYDVKM. J lost 7 bases, V lost 5 bases, and 5 bases had no gene match. Across under 25 US areas, participants ranged in age from about 18 to 100 years. Assignments of participants to cohorts depended upon their own reported clinical history. This receptor was obtained from a woman aged 25 to 39 with acute COVID-19. Input material: PBMCs or T cells enriched from blood (not recorded which). This chain connects TRBV28 to TRBJ1-6, with TRBD1 matching over 7 bases. CDR3 in DNA: TGTGCCAGCAGTCAGGGCAGGGGGAATTCACCCCTCCACTTT. Its protein product is CASSQGRGNSPLHF.